This TCR beta chain was recorded in a study of CD8 T cells in ankylosing spondylitis. Study observations and caveats: Several of the motif variants were reported before in synovial fluid and blood from reactive arthritis. From matched ankylosing spondylitis synovial fluid, disease-linked clones were reportedly recovered at significantly enriched levels. Within ankylosing spondylitis blood, a TCR beta motif made up of eight or nine highly homologous variants appeared to be characteristic.

In making TCR beta libraries, quantitative 5'-RACE with molecular barcodes was used. TCRdb re-analysed the 5' RACE reads in MiXCR, keeping a single row per CDR3 protein. The sample has 220,000 or so distinct CDR3 sequences; under 12% are singletons. The CDR3 has 16 residues. Germline V gives CDR1 SGHDT, CDR2 YYEEEE. Trimming took off 6 bases at V and 4 bases at J, with 20 bases between the two ends. In this sample, this clonotype turned up many times. Its antigen is not identified. The material sequenced was blood, either unsorted or a sorted T cell fraction (not recorded which). The receptor was isolated from a male donor with ankylosing spondylitis or in good health (not recorded which). This rearrangement joins TRBV5-6 to TRBJ1-5; D perhaps matches TRBD1 (6 bases). The CDR3 spells CASTTGGATGNQPQHF. The DNA for the CDR3 is TGTGCCAGCACCACGGGGGGGGCGACAGGAAATCAGCCCCAGCATTTT.